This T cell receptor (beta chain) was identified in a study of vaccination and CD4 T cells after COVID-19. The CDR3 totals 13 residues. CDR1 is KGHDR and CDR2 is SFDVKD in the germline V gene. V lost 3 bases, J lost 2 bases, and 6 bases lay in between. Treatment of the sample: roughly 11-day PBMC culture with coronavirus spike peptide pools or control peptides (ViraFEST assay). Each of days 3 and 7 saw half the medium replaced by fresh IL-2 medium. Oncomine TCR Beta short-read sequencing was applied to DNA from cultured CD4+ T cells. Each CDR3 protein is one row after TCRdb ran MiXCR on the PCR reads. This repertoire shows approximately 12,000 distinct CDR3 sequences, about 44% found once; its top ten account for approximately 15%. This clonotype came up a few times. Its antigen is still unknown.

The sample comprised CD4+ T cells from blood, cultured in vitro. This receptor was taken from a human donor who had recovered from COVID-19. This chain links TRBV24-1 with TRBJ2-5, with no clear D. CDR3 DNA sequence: TGTGCCACCAGTGATACCCTTCAAGAGACCCAGTACTTC. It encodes CATSDTLQETQYF.